This TCR beta chain was identified in a study of shared clonotypes between healthy human individuals. Trimming removed 4 bases from V and 8 bases from J, with 14 bases in between. The CDR3 totals 13 residues. Germline CDR1 and CDR2: MGHRA and YSYEKL. Here immunoSEQ multiplex PCR was the method, and the copy in TCRdb shows in-frame clones only, minus some. The sample lists some 680,000 clones, approximately 73% occurring once. The chain couples TRBV4-1 to TRBJ1-2; D remains unclear. Sequencing used memory CD4+ T cells sorted from blood. Regarding subset: CD45RA-negative fraction. This TCR was sampled from a young woman in good health. The CDR3, as DNA: TGCGCCAGCAGCCCGATAGGCCTCGGGGGCTACACCTTC. It translates to CASSPIGLGGYTF.